The clone carrying this T cell receptor (beta chain) was detected many times. Its antigen remains unknown. An oligo carrying a UMI was ligated to the cDNA 3' end. First-round PCR used three to five cycles and beta primers RC1.1 and RC1.2 covering TRBC1 and TRBC2. TCR alpha and beta chains were handled separately starting at the second PCR. In TCRdb, the UMI-ligation and nested PCR reads were re-called with MiXCR into one record per CDR3 protein. Of 39,000 or so distinct CDR3 sequences listed, about a sixth are singletons. This sample is part of a study of quantifying T cell responses using KT2 cells. Study overall: RNA was reverse transcribed with TCR alpha and beta constant-region primers. Findings of the study overall: At about one KT2 cell per 100,000 PBMC, KT2 sequences were still detected.

V shed 6 bases, J shed 9 bases, and the junction held 11 bases outside the gene matches. CDR3 length: 16 amino acids. Per germline, CDR1 MDHEN and CDR2 SYDVKM. The sample is PBMC spiked with counted cells of clone KT2. KT2 cells were mixed with fixed PBMC numbers at varying ratios. The chain recombines TRBV28 with TRBJ1-6, with 10 bases lining up with TRBD1. This receptor was obtained from a human donor. Material: PBMCs spiked with cells of the T cell clone KT2. CDR3 nucleotides: TGTGCCAGCAGCCCTGGACAGGGGGGACTAAGTTCACCCCTCCACTTT. Translation gives CASSPGQGGLSSPLHF.